The clone carrying this TCR beta chain was recorded many times. Its antigen is currently unknown. CDR1 is DFQATT and CDR2 is SNEGSKA in the germline V gene (reference sequence). V lost 2 bases, J lost 3 bases, and 10 bases lay in between. The CDR3 spans 13 residues. The 5'RACE method, run with constant-segment primers, produced TCR alpha and TCR beta cDNA libraries (carrying sample barcodes and UMIs). In TCRdb, the 5' RACE reads were re-called with MiXCR into one record per CDR3 protein. The sample carries some 50,000 distinct CDR3 sequences, 25% to 30% recorded once. The source of the sample is a study of T-cell memory formation after mild COVID-19. Looking at the study overall: For the most part, TCR clusters were specific to one donor. Study-wide results and caveats: Among contracting clones, CD4+ were mainly CM/EM and CD8+ enriched in EMRA. Some responding clones appeared in pre-infection memory, suggesting cross-reactive memory joined.

Specimen: PBMCs or a T cell subset sorted from them (not recorded which). This receptor was obtained from a man in his late teens or twenties who had mild COVID-19 (a few samples of this study predate the infection). Cell type and time point are not known. This sequence joins TRBV20-1 and TRBJ1-2; D might be TRBD1 (5 bases). The DNA for the CDR3 is TGCAGTGCTAGATATCGGGGCTACTATGGCTACACCTTC. Residues: CSARYRGYYGYTF.